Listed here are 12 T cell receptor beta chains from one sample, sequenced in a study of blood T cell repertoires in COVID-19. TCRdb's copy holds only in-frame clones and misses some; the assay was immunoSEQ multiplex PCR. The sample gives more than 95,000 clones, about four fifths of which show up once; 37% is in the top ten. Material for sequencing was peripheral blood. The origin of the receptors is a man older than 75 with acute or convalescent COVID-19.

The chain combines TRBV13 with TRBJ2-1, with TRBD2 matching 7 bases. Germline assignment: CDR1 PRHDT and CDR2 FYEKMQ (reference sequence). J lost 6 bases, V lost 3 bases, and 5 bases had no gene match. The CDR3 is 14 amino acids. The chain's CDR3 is CASSFSRGSNEQFF. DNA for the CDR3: TGTGCCAGCAGCTTCTCTCGCGGGAGCAATGAGCAGTTCTTC. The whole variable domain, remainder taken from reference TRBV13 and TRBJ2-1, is AAGVIQSPRHLIKEKRETATLKCYPIPRHDTVYWYQQGPGQDPQFLISFYEKMQSDKGSIPDRFSAQQFSDYHSELNMSSLELGDSALYFCASSFSRGSNEQFFGPGTRLTVL.

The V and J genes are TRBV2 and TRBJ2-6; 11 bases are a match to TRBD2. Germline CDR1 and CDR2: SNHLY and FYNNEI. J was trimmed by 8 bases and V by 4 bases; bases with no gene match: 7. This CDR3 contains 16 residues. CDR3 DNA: TGTGCCAGCAGTGTAACTAGCGGGAGACTTACCAACGTCCTGACTTTC. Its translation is CASSVTSGRLTNVLTF.

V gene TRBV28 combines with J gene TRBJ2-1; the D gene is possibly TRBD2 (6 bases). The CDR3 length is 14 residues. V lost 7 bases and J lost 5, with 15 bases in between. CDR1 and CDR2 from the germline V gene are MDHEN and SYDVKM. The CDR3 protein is CASTERGGNNEQFF. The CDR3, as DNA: TGTGCCAGCACCGAACGGGGCGGGAACAATGAGCAGTTCTTC.

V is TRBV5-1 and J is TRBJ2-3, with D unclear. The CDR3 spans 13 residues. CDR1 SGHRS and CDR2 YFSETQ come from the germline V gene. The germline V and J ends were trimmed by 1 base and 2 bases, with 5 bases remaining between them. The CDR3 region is CASSLYFTDTQYF. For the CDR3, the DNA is TGCGCCAGCAGCTTGTACTTCACAGATACGCAGTATTTT.

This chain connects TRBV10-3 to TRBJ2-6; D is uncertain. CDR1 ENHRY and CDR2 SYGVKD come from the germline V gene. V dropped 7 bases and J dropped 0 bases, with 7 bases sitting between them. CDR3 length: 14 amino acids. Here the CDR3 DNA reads TGTGCCATCATGCGAGACTCTGGGGCCAACGTCCTGACTTTC. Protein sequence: CAIMRDSGANVLTF.

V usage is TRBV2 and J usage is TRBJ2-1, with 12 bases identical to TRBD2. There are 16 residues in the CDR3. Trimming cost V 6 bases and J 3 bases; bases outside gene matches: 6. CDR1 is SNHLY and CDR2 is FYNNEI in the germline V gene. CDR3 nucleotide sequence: TGTGCCAGCAGGGGAACTAGCGGGAGGATCTACAATGAGCAGTTCTTC. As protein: CASRGTSGRIYNEQFF.

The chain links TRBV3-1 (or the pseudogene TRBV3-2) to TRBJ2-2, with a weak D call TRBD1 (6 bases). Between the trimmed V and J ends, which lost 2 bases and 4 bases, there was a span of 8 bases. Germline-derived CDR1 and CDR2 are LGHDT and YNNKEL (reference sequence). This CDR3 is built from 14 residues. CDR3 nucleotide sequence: TGTGCCAGCAGCCAACAAGGGGGCACCGGGGAGCTGTTTTTT. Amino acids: CASSQQGGTGELFF.

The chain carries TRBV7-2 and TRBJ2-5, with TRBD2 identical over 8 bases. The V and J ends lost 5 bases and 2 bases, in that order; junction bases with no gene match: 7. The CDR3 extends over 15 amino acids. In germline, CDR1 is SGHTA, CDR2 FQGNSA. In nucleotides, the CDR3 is TGTGCCAGCAGCATAGTCGCTAGCGGGCAAGAGACCCAGTACTTC. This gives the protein CASSIVASGQETQYF.

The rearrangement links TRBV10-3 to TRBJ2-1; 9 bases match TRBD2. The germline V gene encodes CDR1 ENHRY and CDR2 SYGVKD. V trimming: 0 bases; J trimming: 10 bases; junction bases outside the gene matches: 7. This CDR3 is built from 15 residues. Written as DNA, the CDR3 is TGTGCCATCAGTGAGTCGCTGGCGGGAGGGGTAGAGCAGTTCTTC. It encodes CAISESLAGGVEQFF.

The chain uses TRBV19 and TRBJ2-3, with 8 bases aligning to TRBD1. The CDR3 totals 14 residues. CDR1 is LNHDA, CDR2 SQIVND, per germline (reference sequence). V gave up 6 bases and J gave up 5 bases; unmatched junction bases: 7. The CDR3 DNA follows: TGTGCCAGTAGGAGACAGGACAGGGAAGATACGCAGTATTTT. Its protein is CASRRQDREDTQYF. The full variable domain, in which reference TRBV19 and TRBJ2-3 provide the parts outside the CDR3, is DGGITQSPKYLFRKEGQNVTLSCEQNLNHDAMYWYRQDPGQGLRLIYYSQIVNDFQKGDIAEGYSVSREKKESFPLTVTSAQKNPTAFYLCASRRQDREDTQYFGPGTRLTVL.

Here the CDR3 reads CASSVGTANYGYTF. Here the CDR3 DNA reads TGCGCCAGCAGCGTCGGGACAGCTAACTATGGCTACACCTTC. The rearrangement uses TRBV5-1 and TRBJ1-2; 7 bases agree with TRBD1. The junction had 3 bases not matched to a gene; V was cut back by 4 bases and J by 0 bases. Germline loops: CDR1 SGHRS, CDR2 YFSETQ. The CDR3 runs to 14 residues.

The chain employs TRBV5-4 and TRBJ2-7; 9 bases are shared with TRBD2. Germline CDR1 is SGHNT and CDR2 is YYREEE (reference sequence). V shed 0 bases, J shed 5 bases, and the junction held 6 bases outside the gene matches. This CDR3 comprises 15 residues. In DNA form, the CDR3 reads TGTGCCAGCAGCTTGGTCGTAGCGGGAGTTCACGAGCAGTACTTC. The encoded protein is CASSLVVAGVHEQYF. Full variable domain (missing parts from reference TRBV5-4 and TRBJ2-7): ETGVTQSPTHLIKTRGQQVTLRCSSQSGHNTVSWYQQALGQGPQFIFQYYREEENGRGNFPPRFSGLQFPNYSSELNVNALELDDSALYLCASSLVVAGVHEQYFGPGTRLTVT.